Below, one T cell receptor beta chain is given with its context. The antigen is not known. Amplification used 60 Vbeta primers and 13 Jbeta primers. TCRdb's table, derived via immunoSEQ multiplex PCR, lists solely in-frame clones and lacks some. The sample has 64,000 or so clones, about 71% seen once. This CDR3 has 15 amino acids. The V gene's germline CDR1 is LGHNA and CDR2 YSLEER. Deletions cut 0 bases from V and 4 bases from J, with 12 bases between. These data come from a study of cytomegalovirus exposure and HLA in healthy donors. Regarding the study as a whole: Later analysis identified several of the most significant clusters that appeared linked to common viral pathogens. In a later analysis, HLA-associated beta chains showed higher expansion and lower generation probabilities than comparable chains. Follow-up analysis later connected one missense variant in DCLRE1C with trimming of TCR beta V- and J-genes.

The gene calls are TRBV4-3 and TRBJ1-2; D perhaps matches TRBD1 (5 bases). This clonotype originated in a woman aged 45-59 years in good health and CMV-seropositive. The specimen was PBMCs. CDR3 loop: CASSQDAGPAYGYTF. As DNA, the CDR3 is TGCGCCAGCAGCCAAGATGCGGGACCAGCCTATGGCTACACCTTC.